These T cell receptor beta chains were read from a single sample in a study of cytomegalovirus exposure and HLA in healthy donors. TCRdb's copy holds only in-frame clones and misses some; the assay was immunoSEQ multiplex PCR. The sample has approximately 170,000 clones, roughly 70% seen once. The source material was PBMCs. These receptors were collected from a woman aged 18 to 35 in good health and CMV-seropositive. Each CDR3 is given with its conserved first and last residue. The order of the fields is D gene, clone size, J gene, V gene, CDR3 DNA, CDR3 protein. D genes are given only for firm matches. Size is stated for part of the rows, as once, few or many counts, or as a class when the clone is expanded.

>.|.|TRBJ2-1|TRBV5-6
TGTGCCAGCAGCTTGGGGACGGGATGGCAGTTCTTC
CASSLGTGWQFF
>.|.|TRBJ1-2|TRBV13
TGTGCCAGCGCCCTAGGGGATGCGCCGAACTATGGCTACACCTTC
CASALGDAPNYGYTF
>TRBD1|few|TRBJ1-1|TRBV6-1
TGTGCCAGCAGTGAACGGGAGGGGGCGTTGACTGAAGCTTTCTTT
CASSEREGALTEAFF
>.|.|TRBJ2-7|TRBV7-3
TGTGCCAGCAGCTTAGGGGGGGCCAGCCCCTACGAGCAGTACTTC
CASSLGGASPYEQYF
>.|.|TRBJ1-1|TRBV6-1
TGTGCCAGCAGTTCCACCGGGGGAGCTTTCTTT
CASSSTGGAFF
>TRBD1|once|TRBJ2-2|TRBV6-6
TGTGCCACAATAAGGGGGCTGAACACCGGGGAGCTGTTTTTT
CATIRGLNTGELFF
>TRBD2|once|TRBJ2-7|TRBV2
TGTGCCAGCAAAGGGGGTAGCGGGGCGATCTACGAGCAGTACTTC
CASKGGSGAIYEQYF
>.|.|TRBJ1-5|TRBV7-2
TGTGCCAGCAGCCGTGGGGGGGAAAATCAGCCCCAGCATTTT
CASSRGGENQPQHF
>TRBD1|.|TRBJ1-2|TRBV18
TGTGCCAGCTCTTCAGACAGGGAACATGGCTACACCTTC
CASSSDREHGYTF
>TRBD2|once|TRBJ2-7|TRBV6-7
TGTGCCAGCAGTTATAGACGTGACAGCCCGGGGGGGACCTCGGTGGTGGGGCCCTACGAGCAGTACTTC
CASSYRRDSPGGTSVVGPYEQYF
>.|.|TRBJ2-1|TRBV10-2
TGCGCCAGCAGGCTGACTACCCATGAGCAGTTCTTC
CASRLTTHEQFF
>.|.|TRBJ2-7|TRBV6-1
TGTGCCAGCAGTGAATGGGACGGGGGAAGGGTTCGACACGAGCAGTACTTC
CASSEWDGGRVRHEQYF
>.|.|TRBJ1-1|TRBV5-1
TGCGCCAGCAGCTTGGACACCGGGACTGAAGCTTTCTTT
CASSLDTGTEAFF
>.|.|TRBJ1-1|TRBV13
TGTGCCAGCAGCTTAGAGGGCAGGGGAAACACTGAAGCTTTCTTT
CASSLEGRGNTEAFF
>TRBD1|.|TRBJ2-7|TRBV27
TGTGCCAGCAGTTACCGGACAGGAGGCTCCTACGAGCAGTACTTC
CASSYRTGGSYEQYF
>.|.|TRBJ2-5|TRBV6-4
TGTGCCAGCAGTGCTGGCAGCCAAGAGACCCAGTACTTC
CASSAGSQETQYF
>TRBD2|.|TRBJ2-7|TRBV30
TGTGCCTGGAGTTCAGTCGGTTGGGGGGAGGGCGAGCAGTACTTC
CAWSSVGWGEGEQYF
>.|.|TRBJ1-3|TRBV11-2
TGTGCCAGCAGCCAAGGACAGGGAAACACCATATATTTT
CASSQGQGNTIYF
>.|.|TRBJ2-5|TRBV9
TGTGCCAGCAGCGGGGGCCCGAGGGAGACCCAGTACTTC
CASSGGPRETQYF
>.|.|TRBJ1-6|TRBV29-1
TGCAGCGTCCAACACAGCCTTCGGGACAAAGCGTATAGTAATTCACCCCTCCACTTT
CSVQHSLRDKAYSNSPLHF
>TRBD1|.|TRBJ1-1|TRBV7-8
TGTGCCAGCAGCCCCCGACAGGGCTTGAACACTGAAGCTTTCTTT
CASSPRQGLNTEAFF
>TRBD2|once|TRBJ2-2|TRBV7-6
TGTGCCAGCAGCAAGGAACGGGGGGACACCGGGGAGCTGTTTTTT
CASSKERGDTGELFF
>TRBD2|few|TRBJ2-5|TRBV6-1
TGTGCCAGCAGTCCCGGACCGGGGGGAAAAGAGACCCAGTACTTC
CASSPGPGGKETQYF
>.|.|TRBJ1-2|TRBV9
TGTGCCAGCAGCCCGAGCGGGGAGAACTATGGCTACACCTTC
CASSPSGENYGYTF
>.|.|TRBJ2-6|TRBV19
TGTGCCAGTAATAGCAAGTCTGGGGCCAACGTCCTGACTTTC
CASNSKSGANVLTF
>TRBD1|few|TRBJ1-2|TRBV28
TGTGCCAGCAGTTTACATCCCGGGACAGGGGGACTAGCTAACTATGGCTACACCTTC
CASSLHPGTGGLANYGYTF
>TRBD1|once|TRBJ1-1|TRBV5-1
TGCGCCAGCAGCCCTACAGGGGCTGAAGCTTTCTTT
CASSPTGAEAFF
>TRBD2|.|TRBJ2-1|TRBV2
TGTGCCAGGAGAGCGGGGTCTATCAATGAGCAGTTCTTC
CARRAGSINEQFF
>.|.|TRBJ1-2|TRBV6-6
TGTGCCAGCAGTCGACCAATTGACAGGTCTTATGGCTACACCTTC
CASSRPIDRSYGYTF
>.|.|TRBJ2-2|TRBV6-5
TGTGCCAGCAAGACACTCCCCGGGGAGCTGTTTTTT
CASKTLPGELFF
>.|.|TRBJ2-5|TRBV27
TGTGCCAGCACCTCTGGGAGCGCGGGGACCCAGTACTTC
CASTSGSAGTQYF
>.|.|TRBJ1-6|TRBV4-3
TGCGCCAGCAGCCAAGATCTGTCGGTTTCACCCCTCCACTTT
CASSQDLSVSPLHF
>TRBD1|.|TRBJ1-2|TRBV7-2
TGTGCCAGCAGCAGACCGGGACAGGGATCCTATGGCTACACCTTC
CASSRPGQGSYGYTF
>TRBD1|.|TRBJ2-5|TRBV11-1
TGTGCCAGCAGCTTCAACAGGGGGAGGGAGACCCAGTACTTC
CASSFNRGRETQYF
>.|.|TRBJ2-3|TRBV29-1
TGCAGCGTTGGTGGGGGCTGGACAGATACGCAGTATTTT
CSVGGGWTDTQYF
>TRBD2|.|TRBJ2-5|TRBV7-9
TGTGCCAGCAGCTTCTCACGGGGGGACCAAGAGACCCAGTACTTC
CASSFSRGDQETQYF
>.|.|TRBJ1-2|TRBV5-1
TGCGCCAGCAGCTTGGGGGGGCGGATTAACTATGGCTACACCTTC
CASSLGGRINYGYTF
>TRBD1|few|TRBJ2-6|TRBV2
TGTGCCAGCAGTTACGACAGGGGGGCCGGGGCCAACGTCCTGACTTTC
CASSYDRGAGANVLTF
>.|.|TRBJ1-2|TRBV30
TGTGCCTGGAGTGGGGATCAGGGTGGCTATGGCTACACCTTC
CAWSGDQGGYGYTF
>.|.|TRBJ1-1|TRBV4-1
TGCGCCAGCAGCCAAGAATCGCAGATGATGAACACTGAAGCTTTCTTT
CASSQESQMMNTEAFF
>TRBD1|.|TRBJ1-1|TRBV14
TGTGCCAGCAGCCAAAAATACCACGGGACAGGTCGCACTGAAGCTTTCTTT
CASSQKYHGTGRTEAFF
>.|.|TRBJ2-2|TRBV19
TGTGCCAGTAGTATCGTCACAGTATTAGGCACCGGGGAGCTGTTTTTT
CASSIVTVLGTGELFF
>TRBD2|few|TRBJ2-5|TRBV7-9
TGTTCCAGCAGCTTATTAGCGGGGGGCGCCCCCCAAGAGACCCAGTACTTC
CSSSLLAGGAPQETQYF
>TRBD2|few|TRBJ2-1|TRBV4-3
TGCGCCAGCAGCCAAGATGCCGGGGGGGCGCGGAATGAGCAGTTCTTC
CASSQDAGGARNEQFF
>TRBD1|.|TRBJ1-4|TRBV5-1
TGCGCCAGCAGTCCTACAACTCCAGGGGGATCGACTAATGAAAAACTGTTTTTT
CASSPTTPGGSTNEKLFF
>TRBD1|.|TRBJ2-5|TRBV4-3
TGCGCCAGCAGCCAAGTCACAGGGGTCGCAGAGACCCAGTACTTC
CASSQVTGVAETQYF
>TRBD1|.|TRBJ1-1|TRBV7-9
TGTGCCAGCAGCTTAAGGGACAGGGGGACTGAAGCTTTCTTT
CASSLRDRGTEAFF
>.|few|TRBJ2-7|TRBV6-5
TGTGCCAGCAGTTACTCATCCGCGGGGAACTACGAGCAGTACTTC
CASSYSSAGNYEQYF
>.|.|TRBJ1-2|TRBV6-5
TGTGCCAGCAGTCCGGGATCGCCTGATGGCTACACCTTC
CASSPGSPDGYTF
>TRBD1|.|TRBJ2-7|TRBV27
TGTGCCAGCAGTCCCGCCCCGGGACAGGCCCCCTACGAGCAGTACTTC
CASSPAPGQAPYEQYF
>.|.|TRBJ2-1|TRBV9
TGTGCCAGCAGCGTAGGGACAGAAGCCTTCTACAATGAGCAGTTCTTC
CASSVGTEAFYNEQFF
>TRBD1|.|TRBJ1-1|TRBV7-2
TGTGCCAGCAGGATCACAGGGGGAGCACACACTGAAGCTTTCTTT
CASRITGGAHTEAFF
>.|.|TRBJ2-7|TRBV28
TGTGCCAGCAGTTTAGAGGGGGGGCCGAGGGAGCAGTACTTC
CASSLEGGPREQYF
>.|.|TRBJ1-4|TRBV5-4
TGTGCCAGCAGCTTGGAAGGGGATACTAATGAAAAACTGTTTTTT
CASSLEGDTNEKLFF
>TRBD1|few|TRBJ2-7|TRBV6-1
TGTGCCAGCAGTGAACTAGGGACAGGGCACTACGAGCAGTACTTC
CASSELGTGHYEQYF
>.|.|TRBJ2-5|TRBV7-2
TGTGCCAGCAGCGCCCGATCGGGGGGCGGGGAGACCCAGTACTTC
CASSARSGGGETQYF